This is a list of T cell receptor beta chains from one sample in a study of cytomegalovirus exposure and HLA in healthy donors. The table came from immunoSEQ multiplex PCR; TCRdb's copy has only in-frame clones and leaves some out. This repertoire shows about 78,000 clones, almost 97% found once; its top ten account for approximately 1.5%. The sample consisted of PBMCs. Receptors were obtained from a man in his late teens or twenties in good health and CMV-seropositive. CDR3s include the opening cysteine and the closing phenylalanine or tryptophan. A D gene is named only where the DNA matches it firmly.

v_gene,d_gene,j_gene,CDR3nt,CDR3aa
TRBV2,TRBD1,TRBJ1-4,TGTGCCAGCACCCTACGACATCCCCGGACAGGGAGGAAAACTAATGAAAAACTGTTTTTT,CASTLRHPRTGRKTNEKLFF
TRBV7-6,TRBD2,TRBJ2-2,TGTGCCAGCAGCCCGCGACTAGCGGGAGGAGGAATCGGGGAGCTGTTTTTT,CASSPRLAGGGIGELFF
TRBV29-1,-,TRBJ1-5,TGCAGCGTTGTTACGGGGAACCAGCCCCAGCATTTT,CSVVTGNQPQHF
TRBV5-1,TRBD2,TRBJ2-2,TGCGCCAGCAGCGTAACGCTAGCGGACACCGGGGAGCTGTTTTTT,CASSVTLADTGELFF
TRBV6-5,-,TRBJ2-2,TGTGCCAGCAGTTATTCGGACTCCACCGGGGAGCTGTTTTTT,CASSYSDSTGELFF
TRBV7-2,-,TRBJ1-2,TGTGCCAGCAGCTCTAGCCCCCGGGGGAGTATGACGGGCTACACCTTC,CASSSSPRGSMTGYTF
TRBV7-9,TRBD1,TRBJ1-2,TGTGCCAGCAGCCCCCCGACAGGGGTCGGAGCCTATGGCTACACCTTC,CASSPPTGVGAYGYTF
TRBV7-6,TRBD1,TRBJ2-7,TGTGCCAGCAGCCCCGGAGGGACAGGGCCCTACGAGCAGTACTTC,CASSPGGTGPYEQYF
TRBV11-2,TRBD2,TRBJ2-1,TGTGCCAGCAGCTTTAGCGGGAGCGGGCGCAATGAGCAGTTCTTC,CASSFSGSGRNEQFF
TRBV7-9,TRBD2,TRBJ2-3,TGTGCCAGCAGCTTAGACAGCGGGAGGGCATGGGATACGCAGTATTTT,CASSLDSGRAWDTQYF
TRBV5-1,-,TRBJ1-4,TGCGCCAGCAGTTTTGGGGCCCATAATGAAAAACTGTTTTTT,CASSFGAHNEKLFF
TRBV5-1,-,TRBJ1-4,TGCGCCAGCAGCCGGGGGGAGGCGTCTAATGAAAAACTGTTTTTT,CASSRGEASNEKLFF
TRBV6-1,TRBD1,TRBJ2-1,TGTGCCAGCAGTAAGACAGGGCCGTACAATGAGCAGTTCTTC,CASSKTGPYNEQFF
TRBV5-1,-,TRBJ2-5,TGCGCCAGCAGCTTGAGGGGGTACCAAGAGACCCAGTACTTC,CASSLRGYQETQYF